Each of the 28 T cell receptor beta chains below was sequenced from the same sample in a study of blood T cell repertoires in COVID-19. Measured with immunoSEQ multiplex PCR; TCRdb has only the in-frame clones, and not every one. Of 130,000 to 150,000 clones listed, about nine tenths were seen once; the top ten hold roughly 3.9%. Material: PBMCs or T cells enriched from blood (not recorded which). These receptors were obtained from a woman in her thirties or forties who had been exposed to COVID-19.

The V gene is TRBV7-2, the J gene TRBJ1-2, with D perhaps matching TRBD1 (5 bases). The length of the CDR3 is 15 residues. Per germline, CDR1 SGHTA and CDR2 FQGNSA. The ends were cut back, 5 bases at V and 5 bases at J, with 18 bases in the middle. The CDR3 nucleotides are TGTGCCAGCAGCCCCCAATGGGGGGGTCTTTATGGCTACACCTTC. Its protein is CASSPQWGGLYGYTF.

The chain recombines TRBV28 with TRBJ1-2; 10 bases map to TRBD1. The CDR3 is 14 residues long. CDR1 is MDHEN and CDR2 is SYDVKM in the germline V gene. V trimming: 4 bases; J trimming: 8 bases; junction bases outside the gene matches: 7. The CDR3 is CASSSPGQGWGYTF. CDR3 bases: TGTGCCAGCAGTTCACCGGGACAGGGGTGGGGCTACACCTTC.

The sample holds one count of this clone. The CDR3 loop is CSASLGGAGNYNEQFF. As DNA, the CDR3 is TGCAGTGCTAGTCTTGGTGGGGCAGGGAACTACAATGAGCAGTTCTTC. This rearrangement joins TRBV20-1 to TRBJ2-1; D perhaps matches TRBD1 (5 bases). The CDR3 totals 16 residues. V lost 3 bases, J lost 3 bases, and 18 bases lay in between. Per the germline V gene, CDR1 is DFQATT and CDR2 is SNEGSKA (reference sequence).

The CDR3 is CASSLGKGASYGYTF. CDR3 DNA: TGTGCCAGCAGCTTGGGGAAGGGGGCGAGTTATGGCTACACCTTC. This rearrangement joins TRBV5-6 to TRBJ1-2; 7 bases align to TRBD1. The V gene end was trimmed by 0 bases and the J gene end by 5 bases; junction bases not matched to a gene: 7. The CDR3 totals 15 residues. The germline CDR1 and CDR2 sequences are SGHDT and YYEEEE.

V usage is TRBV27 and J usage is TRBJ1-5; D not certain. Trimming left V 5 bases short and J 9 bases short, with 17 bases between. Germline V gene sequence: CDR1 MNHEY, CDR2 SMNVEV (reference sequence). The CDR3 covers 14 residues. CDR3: CASSDGPGAGPQHF. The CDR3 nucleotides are TGTGCCAGCAGTGACGGCCCCGGAGCCGGGCCCCAGCATTTT.

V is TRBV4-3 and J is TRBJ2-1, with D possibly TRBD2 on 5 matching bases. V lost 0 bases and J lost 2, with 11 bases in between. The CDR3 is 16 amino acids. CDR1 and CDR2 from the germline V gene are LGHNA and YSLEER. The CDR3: CASSQEGRVPYNEQFF. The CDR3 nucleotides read TGCGCCAGCAGCCAAGAAGGGCGGGTCCCCTACAATGAGCAGTTCTTC.

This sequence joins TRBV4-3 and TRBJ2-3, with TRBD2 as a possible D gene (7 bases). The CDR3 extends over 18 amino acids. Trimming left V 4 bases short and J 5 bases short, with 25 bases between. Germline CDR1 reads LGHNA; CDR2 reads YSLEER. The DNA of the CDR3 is TGCGCCAGCAGCCTGAGTCACGTTAGGGGGGGGTTTGGAGATACGCAGTATTTT. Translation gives CASSLSHVRGGFGDTQYF.

CDR3 sequence: CASSQGLLGQETQYF. The CDR3 bases are TGCGCCAGCAGCCAAGGCCTCCTCGGGCAAGAGACCCAGTACTTC. The chain links TRBV4-3 to TRBJ2-5; D is unclear. This CDR3 region has 15 residues. V gave up 1 base and J gave up 2 bases, with 11 bases separating them. Germline V gene sequence: CDR1 LGHNA, CDR2 YSLEER.

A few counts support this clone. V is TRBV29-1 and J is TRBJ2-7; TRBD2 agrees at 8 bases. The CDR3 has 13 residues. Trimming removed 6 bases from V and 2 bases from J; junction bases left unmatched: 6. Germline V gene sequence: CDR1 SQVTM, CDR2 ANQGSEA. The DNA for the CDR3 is TGCAGCGTGACCCGGGGGGGGACCTACGAGCAGTACTTC. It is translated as CSVTRGGTYEQYF.

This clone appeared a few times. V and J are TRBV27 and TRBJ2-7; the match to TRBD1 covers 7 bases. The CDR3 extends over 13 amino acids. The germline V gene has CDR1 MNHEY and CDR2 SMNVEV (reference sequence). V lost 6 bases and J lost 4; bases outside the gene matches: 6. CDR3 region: CASSQGDRYEQYF. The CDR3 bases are TGTGCCAGCAGCCAAGGGGACAGATACGAGCAGTACTTC.

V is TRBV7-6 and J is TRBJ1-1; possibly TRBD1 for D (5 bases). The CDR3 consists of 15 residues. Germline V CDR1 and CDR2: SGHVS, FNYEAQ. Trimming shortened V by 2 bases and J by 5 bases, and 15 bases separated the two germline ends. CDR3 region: CASSLRFGGGTEAFF. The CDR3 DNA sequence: TGTGCCAGCAGCTTAAGGTTTGGGGGGGGAACTGAAGCTTTCTTT.

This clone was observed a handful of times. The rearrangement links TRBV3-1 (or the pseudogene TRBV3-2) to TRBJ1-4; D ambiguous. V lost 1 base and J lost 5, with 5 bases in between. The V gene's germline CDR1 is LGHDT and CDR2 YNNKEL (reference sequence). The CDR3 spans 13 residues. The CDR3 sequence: CASSQGRNEKLFF. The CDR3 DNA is TGTGCCAGCAGCCAAGGCCGGAATGAAAAACTGTTTTTT.

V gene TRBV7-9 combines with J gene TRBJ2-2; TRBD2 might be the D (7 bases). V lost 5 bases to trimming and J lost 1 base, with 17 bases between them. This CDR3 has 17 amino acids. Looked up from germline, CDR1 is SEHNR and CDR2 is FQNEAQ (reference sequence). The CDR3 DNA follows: TGTGCCAGCAGCCCCCCACGGGGGGCAAAGAACACCGGGGAGCTGTTTTTT. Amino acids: CASSPPRGAKNTGELFF.

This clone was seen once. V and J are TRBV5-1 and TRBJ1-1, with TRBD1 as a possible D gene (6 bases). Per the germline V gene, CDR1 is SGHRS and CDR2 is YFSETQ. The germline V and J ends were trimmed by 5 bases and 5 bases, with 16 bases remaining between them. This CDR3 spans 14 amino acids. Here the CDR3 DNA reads TGCGCCAGCAGTGTGTGGGGGACAAAAACTGAAGCTTTCTTT. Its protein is CASSVWGTKTEAFF.

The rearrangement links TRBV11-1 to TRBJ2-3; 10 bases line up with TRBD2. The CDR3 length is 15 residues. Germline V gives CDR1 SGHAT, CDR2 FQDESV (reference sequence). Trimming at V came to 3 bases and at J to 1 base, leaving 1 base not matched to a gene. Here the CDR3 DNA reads TGTGCCAGCAGCTTGCTAGCGGGGGGCACAGATACGCAGTATTTT. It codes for CASSLLAGGTDTQYF. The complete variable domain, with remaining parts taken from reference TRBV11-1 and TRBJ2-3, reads EAEVAQSPRYKITEKSQAVAFWCDPISGHATLYWYRQILGQGPELLVQFQDESVVDDSQLPKDRFSAERLKGVDSTLKIQPAELGDSAMYLCASSLLAGGTDTQYFGPGTRLTVL.

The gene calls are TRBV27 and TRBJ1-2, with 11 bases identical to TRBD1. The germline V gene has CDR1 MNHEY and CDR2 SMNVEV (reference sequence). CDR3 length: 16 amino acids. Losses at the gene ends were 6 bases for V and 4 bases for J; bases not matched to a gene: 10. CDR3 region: CASSRVGDRGSYGYTF. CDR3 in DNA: TGTGCCAGCAGCCGGGTGGGGGACAGGGGGAGCTATGGCTACACCTTC.

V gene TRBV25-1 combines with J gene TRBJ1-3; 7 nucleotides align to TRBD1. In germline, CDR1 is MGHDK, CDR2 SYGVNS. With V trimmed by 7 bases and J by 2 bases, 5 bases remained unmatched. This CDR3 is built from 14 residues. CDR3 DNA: TGTGCCAGCACGGGACAGCAAACTGGAAACACCATATATTTT. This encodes CASTGQQTGNTIYF.

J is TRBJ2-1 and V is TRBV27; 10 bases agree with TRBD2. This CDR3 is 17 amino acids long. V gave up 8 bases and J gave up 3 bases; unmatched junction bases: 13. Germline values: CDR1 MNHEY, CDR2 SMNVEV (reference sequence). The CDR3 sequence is CASPGQEREGRYNEQFF. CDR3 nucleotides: TGTGCCAGCCCGGGACAGGAGCGGGAGGGCCGCTACAATGAGCAGTTCTTC.

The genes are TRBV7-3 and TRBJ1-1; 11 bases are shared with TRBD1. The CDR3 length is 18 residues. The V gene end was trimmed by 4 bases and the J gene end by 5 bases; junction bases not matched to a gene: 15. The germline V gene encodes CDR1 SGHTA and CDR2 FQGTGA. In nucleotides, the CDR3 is TGTGCCAGCAGCTCCAAACCCCTTATCGGACAGGGGGCGACTGAAGCTTTCTTT. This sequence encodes CASSSKPLIGQGATEAFF.

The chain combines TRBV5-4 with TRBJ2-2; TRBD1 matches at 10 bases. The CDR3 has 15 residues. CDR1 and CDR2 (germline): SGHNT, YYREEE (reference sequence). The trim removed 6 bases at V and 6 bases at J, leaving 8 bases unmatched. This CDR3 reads CASTLPGQGSGELFF. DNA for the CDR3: TGTGCCAGCACCCTTCCGGGACAGGGGTCCGGGGAGCTGTTTTTT.

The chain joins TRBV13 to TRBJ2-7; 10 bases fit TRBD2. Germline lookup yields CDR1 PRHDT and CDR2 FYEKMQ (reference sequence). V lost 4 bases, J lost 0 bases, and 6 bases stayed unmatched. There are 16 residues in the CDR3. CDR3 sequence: CASSSRTSGYSYEQYF. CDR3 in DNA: TGTGCCAGCAGCTCCCGGACTAGCGGTTACTCCTACGAGCAGTACTTC.

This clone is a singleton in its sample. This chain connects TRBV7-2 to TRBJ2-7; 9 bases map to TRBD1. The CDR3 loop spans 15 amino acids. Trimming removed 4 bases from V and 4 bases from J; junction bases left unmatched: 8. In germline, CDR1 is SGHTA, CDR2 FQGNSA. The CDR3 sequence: CASSSRGQGDYEQYF. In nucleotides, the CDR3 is TGTGCCAGCAGCTCGAGGGGACAGGGTGATTACGAGCAGTACTTC.

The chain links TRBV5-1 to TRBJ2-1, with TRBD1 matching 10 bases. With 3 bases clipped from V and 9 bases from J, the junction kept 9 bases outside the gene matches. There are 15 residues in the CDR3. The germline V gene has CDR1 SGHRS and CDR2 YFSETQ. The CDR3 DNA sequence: TGCGCCAGCAGCTGGGGACAGGGGTCGGCGGTTGAGCAGTTCTTC. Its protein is CASSWGQGSAVEQFF. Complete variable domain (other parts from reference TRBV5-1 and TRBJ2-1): KAGVTQTPRYLIKTRGQQVTLSCSPISGHRSVSWYQQTPGQGLQFLFEYFSETQRNKGNFPGRFSGRQFSNSRSEMNVSTLELGDSALYLCASSWGQGSAVEQFFGPGTRLTVL.

CDR3 in amino acids: CASSIPEGGAQHF. The CDR3 DNA sequence: TGTGCCAGTAGTATCCCAGAGGGAGGGGCCCAGCATTTT. The rearrangement joins TRBV19 to TRBJ1-5; D is possibly TRBD1 (5 bases). The CDR3 loop spans 13 amino acids. CDR1 and CDR2 from the germline V gene are LNHDA and SQIVND (reference sequence). Trimming took 3 bases from V and 11 from J, leaving 14 bases between them.

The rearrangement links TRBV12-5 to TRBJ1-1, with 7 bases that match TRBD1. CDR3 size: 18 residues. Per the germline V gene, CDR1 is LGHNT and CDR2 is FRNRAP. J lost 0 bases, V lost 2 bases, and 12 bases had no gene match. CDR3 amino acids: CASGLTNRDRAMNTEAFF. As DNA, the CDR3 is TGTGCTAGTGGTTTGACAAATCGGGACAGAGCGATGAACACTGAAGCTTTCTTT.

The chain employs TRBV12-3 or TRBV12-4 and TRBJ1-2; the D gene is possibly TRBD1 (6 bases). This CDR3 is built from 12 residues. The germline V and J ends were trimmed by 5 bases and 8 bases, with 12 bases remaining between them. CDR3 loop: CASSTYREGYTF. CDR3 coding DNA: TGTGCCAGCAGTACGTACAGGGAAGGCTACACCTTC.

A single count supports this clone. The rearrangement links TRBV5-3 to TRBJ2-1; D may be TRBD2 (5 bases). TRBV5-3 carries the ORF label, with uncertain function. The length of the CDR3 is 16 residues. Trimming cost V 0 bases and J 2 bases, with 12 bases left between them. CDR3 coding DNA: TGTGCCAGAAGCTTGGAACCTAGCCGTACCTACAATGAGCAGTTCTTC. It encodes CARSLEPSRTYNEQFF.

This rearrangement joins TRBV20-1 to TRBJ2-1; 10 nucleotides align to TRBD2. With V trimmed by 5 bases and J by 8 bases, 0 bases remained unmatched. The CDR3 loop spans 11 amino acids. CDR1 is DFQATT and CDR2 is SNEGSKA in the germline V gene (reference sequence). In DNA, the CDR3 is TGCAGTGCTGGGACTAGCGATGAGCAGTTCTTC. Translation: CSAGTSDEQFF.